This T cell receptor (beta chain) was recorded in a study of PD-L1 blockade in urothelial cancer (dated by TCRdb to between 2016 and 2019). About the full investigation: Therapy was started at some point between 2012 and 2014 for all patients, and atezolizumab 1,200 mg was administered intravenously every 3 weeks. Pretreatment blood TCR-seq was available for about 28 patients, at least one posttreatment blood collection was obtained for about 24 patients, and tumor TCR-seq was available for about 24 patients. Progression-free survival longer than 6 months counted as durable clinical benefit, and TCR features were additionally tested against both progression-free and overall survival. An ECOG performance status of 0 or 1 was recorded for the patients, and 0 to 3 prior chemotherapy regimens had been received by the patients. In the same patients, pretreatment tumors underwent whole exome sequencing and RNA sequencing in addition to TCR sequencing. Blood samples were analyzed at two time points: 3 weeks after treatment start (second dose) and 6 weeks after treatment start. Blood samples yielded a median of around 150,000 T cells and tens of thousands of unique TCRs, with median clonality 0.080. An exploratory multi-omic analysis was conducted of the somatic, immune and clinical correlates of response to PD-L1 blockade with atezolizumab in urothelial cancer. Pretreatment tumor samples, along with matched peripheral blood serially collected before and after atezolizumab treatment, were subjected to TCR sequencing. About 90% of the roughly 29 patients were identified as males with urothelial cancer of bladder origin, and a prior smoking history was reported by 18 of 29 patients. Roughly ten patients achieved durable clinical benefit and about 19 did not. Study-wide findings and limitations: Small sample size (n ≈ 27) and many exploratory analyses mean the results are intended to be hypothesis-generating. A pretreatment peripheral blood TCR clonality below the median was linked to improved progression-free and overall survival. Among patients with durable benefit, tumor-associated TCR clones showed greater expansion in peripheral blood 3 weeks after treatment started (n ≈ 20, p = 0.022).

The intended sense of this specimen's time point label: pretreatment peripheral blood. A total of approximately 27 patients with locally advanced or metastatic urothelial carcinoma, treated at Memorial Sloan Kettering on a trial protocol, made up the cohort. Peripheral blood mononuclear cells were collected pretreatment and during treatment, with between 1 and 8 total time points obtained per patient. The Qiagen DNeasy Blood extraction kit was used to purify genomic DNA from total PBMCs and tumor samples. PBMCs were collected pretreatment and during treatment, and were isolated and stored as previously described. Each PCR received spiked-in synthetic TCR analog templates so that absolute template abundance could be estimated from read counts. The immunoSEQ assay was used to amplify TCRbeta CDR3 regions from genomic DNA with bias-controlled V and J gene primers. Rearranged TCRbeta segments were sequenced at approximately 20X coverage. The study's own analysis went as follows. Sequencing errors were corrected by clustering and CDR3s were annotated against IMGT to assign V, D and J genes. Downstream analyses used only productive TCRbeta rearrangements, leaving out any out-of-frame or stop-codon sequences. Clonality was computed as one minus Shannon entropy normalized by the log of the number of unique productive sequences. Clones differing between time points or between blood and tumor were identified by Fisher's exact test with Benjamini-Hochberg correction at adjusted p below 0.01. TCRdb limited this immuneACCESS table to in-frame rearrangements with V and J called. A share of clones is missing; checked studies link under half to unresolved V genes, and the rest is unexplained. The D gene and trimming were derived from the DNA, and the V and J assignments and clone size from that table. The sample table holds 95,000 or so clones, of which roughly 91% were seen once. The ten largest clones capture about 2% of the sample.

The CDR3 measures 15 amino acids from cysteine to phenylalanine. Only the CDR3 portion is preserved as DNA: 45 bases, with reading frame beginning at the first base. CDR1 SGHRS and CDR2 YFSETQ were looked up in the germline V gene. The V end gives up 2 bases and the J end 2 bases, leaving 6 bases in the junction not matched to a gene. Remarks on this clone: Its antigen is unknown. No base qualities exist here, and no much larger clone lies one base off it.

The rearrangement joined TRBV5-1 to TRBJ2-5, with 7 junctional bases fitting TRBD2. This TCR came from a man in his 60s with urothelial cancer. The sequenced sample was PBMCs, obtained around atezolizumab (anti-PD-L1) treatment. The CDR3 reads as follows: CASSFWRGIQETQYF. The base sequence is TGCGCCAGCAGCTTCTGGCGGGGGATACAAGAGACCCAGTACTTC.